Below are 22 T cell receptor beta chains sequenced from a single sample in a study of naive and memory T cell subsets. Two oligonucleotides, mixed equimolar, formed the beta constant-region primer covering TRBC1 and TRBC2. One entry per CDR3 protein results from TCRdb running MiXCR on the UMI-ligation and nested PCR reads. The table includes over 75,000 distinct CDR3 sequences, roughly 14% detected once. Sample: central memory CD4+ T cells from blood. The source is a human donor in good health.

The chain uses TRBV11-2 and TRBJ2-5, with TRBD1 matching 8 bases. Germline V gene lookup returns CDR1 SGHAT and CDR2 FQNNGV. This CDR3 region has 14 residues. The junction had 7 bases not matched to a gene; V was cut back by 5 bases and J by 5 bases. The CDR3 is CASSGQGFFETQYF. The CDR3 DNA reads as TGTGCCAGCAGCGGACAGGGTTTCTTTGAGACCCAGTACTTC.

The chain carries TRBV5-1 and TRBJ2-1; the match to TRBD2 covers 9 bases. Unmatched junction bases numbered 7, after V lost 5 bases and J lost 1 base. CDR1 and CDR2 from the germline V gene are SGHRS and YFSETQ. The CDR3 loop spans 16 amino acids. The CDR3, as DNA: TGCGCCAGCAGACCGCTAGCGGGAACTTCCTACAATGAGCAGTTCTTC. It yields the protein CASRPLAGTSYNEQFF. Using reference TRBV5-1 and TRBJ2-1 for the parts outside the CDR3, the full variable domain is KAGVTQTPRYLIKTRGQQVTLSCSPISGHRSVSWYQQTPGQGLQFLFEYFSETQRNKGNFPGRFSGRQFSNSRSEMNVSTLELGDSALYLCASRPLAGTSYNEQFFGPGTRLTVL.

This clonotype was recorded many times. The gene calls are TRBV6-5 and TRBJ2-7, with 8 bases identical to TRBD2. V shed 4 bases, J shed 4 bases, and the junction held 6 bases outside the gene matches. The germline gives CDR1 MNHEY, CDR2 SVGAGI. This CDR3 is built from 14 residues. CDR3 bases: TGTGCCAGCAGTTTAAGCGGGAGTCGGTACGAGCAGTACTTC. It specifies CASSLSGSRYEQYF.

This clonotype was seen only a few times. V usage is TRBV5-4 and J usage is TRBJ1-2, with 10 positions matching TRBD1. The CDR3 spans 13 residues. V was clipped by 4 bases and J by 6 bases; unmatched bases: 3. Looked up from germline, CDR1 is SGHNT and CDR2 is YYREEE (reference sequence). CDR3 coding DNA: TGTGCCAGCAGCCGGACAGGGGGAGATGGCTACACCTTC. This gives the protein CASSRTGGDGYTF.

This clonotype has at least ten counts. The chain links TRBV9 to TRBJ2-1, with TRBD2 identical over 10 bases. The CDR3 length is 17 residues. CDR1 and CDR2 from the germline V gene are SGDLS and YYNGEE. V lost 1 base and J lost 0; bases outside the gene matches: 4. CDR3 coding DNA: TGTGCCAGCAGCGTACTAGCGGGAGCCACCTCCTACAATGAGCAGTTCTTC. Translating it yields CASSVLAGATSYNEQFF.

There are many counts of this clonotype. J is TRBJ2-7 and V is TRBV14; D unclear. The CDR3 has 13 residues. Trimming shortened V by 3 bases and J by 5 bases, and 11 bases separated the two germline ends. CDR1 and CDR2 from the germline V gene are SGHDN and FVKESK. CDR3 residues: CASSQRHPNEQYF. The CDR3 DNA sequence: TGTGCCAGCAGCCAGCGGCACCCCAACGAGCAGTACTTC.

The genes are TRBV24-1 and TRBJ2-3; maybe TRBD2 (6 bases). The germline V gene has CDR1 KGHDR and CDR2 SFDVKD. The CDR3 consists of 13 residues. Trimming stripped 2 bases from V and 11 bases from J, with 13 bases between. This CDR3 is CATSDSGLPEQYF. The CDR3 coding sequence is TGTGCCACCAGTGATTCGGGACTGCCCGAGCAGTATTTT.

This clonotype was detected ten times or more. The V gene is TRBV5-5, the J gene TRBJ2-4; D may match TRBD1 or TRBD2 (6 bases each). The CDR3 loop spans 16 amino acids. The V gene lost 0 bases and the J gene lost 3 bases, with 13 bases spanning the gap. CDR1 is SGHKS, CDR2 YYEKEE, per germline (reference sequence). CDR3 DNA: TGTGCCAGCAGCTTGGCCGGGGGCGAGATCAAAAACATTCAGTACTTC. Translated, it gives CASSLAGGEIKNIQYF.

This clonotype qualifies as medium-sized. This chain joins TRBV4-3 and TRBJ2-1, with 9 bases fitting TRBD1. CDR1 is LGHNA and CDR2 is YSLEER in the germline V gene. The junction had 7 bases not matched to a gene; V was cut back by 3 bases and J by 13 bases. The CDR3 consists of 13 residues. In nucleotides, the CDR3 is TGCGCCAGCAGCCAGGAGCCGGGACAGGGACAGTTCTTC. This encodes CASSQEPGQGQFF.

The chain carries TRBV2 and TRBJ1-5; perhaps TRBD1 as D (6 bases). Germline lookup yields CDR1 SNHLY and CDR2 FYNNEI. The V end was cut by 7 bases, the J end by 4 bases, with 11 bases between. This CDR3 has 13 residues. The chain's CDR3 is CASNSDRNQPQHF. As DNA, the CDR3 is TGTGCCAGCAACAGCGACAGGAATCAGCCCCAGCATTTT. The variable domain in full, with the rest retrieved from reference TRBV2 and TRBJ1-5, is EPEVTQTPSHQVTQMGQEVILRCVPISNHLYFYWYRQILGQKVEFLVSFYNNEISEKSEIFDDQFSVERPDGSNFTLKIRSTKLEDSAMYFCASNSDRNQPQHFGDGTRLSIL.

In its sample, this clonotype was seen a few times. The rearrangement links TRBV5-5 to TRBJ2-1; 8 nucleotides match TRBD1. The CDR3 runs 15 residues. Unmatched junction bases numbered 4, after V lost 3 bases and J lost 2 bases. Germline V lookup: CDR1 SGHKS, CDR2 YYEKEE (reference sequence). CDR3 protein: CASSSRQGTYNEQFF. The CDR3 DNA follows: TGTGCCAGCAGCTCACGACAGGGGACCTACAATGAGCAGTTCTTC.

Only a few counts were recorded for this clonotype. CDR3 sequence (DNA): TGTGCCATCAGGGGATGGGGCAGGGAAGGCACTGAAGCTTTCTTT. This sequence encodes CAIRGWGREGTEAFF. The chain has TRBV10-3 and TRBJ1-1; D is perhaps TRBD1 (5 bases). The germline CDR1 and CDR2 sequences are ENHRY and SYGVKD. V lost 6 bases and J 4 bases, leaving 18 bases between the germline ends. CDR3 size: 15 residues.

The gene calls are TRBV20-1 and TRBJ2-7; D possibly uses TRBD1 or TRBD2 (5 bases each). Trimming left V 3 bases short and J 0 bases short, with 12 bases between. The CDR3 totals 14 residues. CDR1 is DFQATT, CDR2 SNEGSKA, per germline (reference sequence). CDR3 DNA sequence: TGCAGTGCTAGTTCGGGACGCCACTCCTACGAGCAGTACTTC. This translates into CSASSGRHSYEQYF.

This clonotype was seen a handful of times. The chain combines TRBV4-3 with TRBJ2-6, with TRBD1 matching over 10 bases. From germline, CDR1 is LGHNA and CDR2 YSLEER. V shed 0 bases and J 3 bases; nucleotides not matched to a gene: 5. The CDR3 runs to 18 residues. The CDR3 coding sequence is TGCGCCAGCAGCCAAGATGAGACAGGGGGCTATGGGGCCAACGTCCTGACTTTC. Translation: CASSQDETGGYGANVLTF.

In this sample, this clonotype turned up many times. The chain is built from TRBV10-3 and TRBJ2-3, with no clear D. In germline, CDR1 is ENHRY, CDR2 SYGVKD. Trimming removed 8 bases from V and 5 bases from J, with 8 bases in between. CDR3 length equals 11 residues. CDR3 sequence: CAIYVLDTQYF. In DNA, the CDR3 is TGTGCCATCTATGTGTTAGATACGCAGTATTTT.

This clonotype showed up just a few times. This chain's CDR3 is CSTRGGLDEQYF. CDR3 DNA sequence: TGCAGCACCCGAGGGGGACTTGACGAGCAGTACTTC. The chain combines TRBV29-1 with TRBJ2-7; D might be TRBD1 or TRBD2, each matching 6 bases. V lost 8 bases, J lost 5 bases, and 16 bases lay in between. CDR3 length equals 12 residues. The germline gives CDR1 SQVTM, CDR2 ANQGSEA.

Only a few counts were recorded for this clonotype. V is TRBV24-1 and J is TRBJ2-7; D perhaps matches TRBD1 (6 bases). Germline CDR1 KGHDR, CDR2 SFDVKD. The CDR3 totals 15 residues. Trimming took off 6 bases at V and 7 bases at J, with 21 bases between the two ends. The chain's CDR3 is CATSMNTGSSTEQYF. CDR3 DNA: TGTGCCACCAGTATGAATACAGGGTCAAGTACGGAGCAGTACTTC.

CDR3 sequence (DNA): TGTGCCAGCCAGGGGACAGGGAGCCTCTATGGCTACACCTTC. Amino acid sequence: CASQGTGSLYGYTF. V and J are TRBV10-3 and TRBJ1-2; 9 bases fit TRBD1. Germline loops: CDR1 ENHRY, CDR2 SYGVKD. This CDR3 comprises 14 residues. V shed 10 bases and J 4 bases; nucleotides not matched to a gene: 10.

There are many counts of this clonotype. CDR3 region: CASSHSRDTIRYGYTF. The CDR3 coding sequence is TGCGCCAGCAGCCACAGCCGGGACACAATACGATATGGCTACACCTTC. V is TRBV4-3 and J is TRBJ1-2, with D perhaps TRBD1 (6 bases). The length of the CDR3 is 16 residues. Trimming stripped 3 bases from V and 5 bases from J, with 19 bases between. Germline V gene sequence: CDR1 LGHNA, CDR2 YSLEER.

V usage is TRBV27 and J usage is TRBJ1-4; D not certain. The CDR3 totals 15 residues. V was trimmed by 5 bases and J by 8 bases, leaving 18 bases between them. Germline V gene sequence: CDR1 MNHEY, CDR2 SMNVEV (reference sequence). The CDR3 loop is CASSPSRGRPEKLFF. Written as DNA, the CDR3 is TGTGCCAGCAGTCCCTCTCGAGGCCGCCCAGAAAAACTGTTTTTT.

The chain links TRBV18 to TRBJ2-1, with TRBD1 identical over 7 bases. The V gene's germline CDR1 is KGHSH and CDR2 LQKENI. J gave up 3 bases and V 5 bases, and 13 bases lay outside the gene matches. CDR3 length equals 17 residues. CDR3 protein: CASSENPRTGHYNEQFF. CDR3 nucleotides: TGTGCCAGCTCAGAAAACCCAAGGACAGGACACTACAATGAGCAGTTCTTC.

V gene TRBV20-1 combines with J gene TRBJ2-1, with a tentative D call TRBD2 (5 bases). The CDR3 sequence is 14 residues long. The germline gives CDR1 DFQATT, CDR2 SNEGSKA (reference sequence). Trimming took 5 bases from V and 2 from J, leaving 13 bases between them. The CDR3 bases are TGCAGTGCTCAGAGCGGTTTCCCCTACAATGAGCAGTTCTTC. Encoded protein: CSAQSGFPYNEQFF.